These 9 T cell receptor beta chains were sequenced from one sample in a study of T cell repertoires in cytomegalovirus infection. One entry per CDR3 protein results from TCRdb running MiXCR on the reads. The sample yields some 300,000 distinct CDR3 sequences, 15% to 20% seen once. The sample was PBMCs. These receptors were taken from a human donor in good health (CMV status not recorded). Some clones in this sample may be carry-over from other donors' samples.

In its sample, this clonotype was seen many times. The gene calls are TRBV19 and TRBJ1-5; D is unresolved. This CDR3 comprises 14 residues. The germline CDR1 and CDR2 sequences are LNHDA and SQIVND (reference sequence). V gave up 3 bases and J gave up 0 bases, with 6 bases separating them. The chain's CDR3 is CASSIRDSNQPQHF. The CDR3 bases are TGTGCCAGTAGTATCAGAGATAGCAATCAGCCCCAGCATTTT.

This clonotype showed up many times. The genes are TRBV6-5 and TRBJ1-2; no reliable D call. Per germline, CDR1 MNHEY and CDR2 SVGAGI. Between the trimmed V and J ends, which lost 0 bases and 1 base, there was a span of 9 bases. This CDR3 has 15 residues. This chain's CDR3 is CASSYSTASNYGYTF. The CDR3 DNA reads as TGTGCCAGCAGTTACTCGACCGCGAGTAACTATGGCTACACCTTC.

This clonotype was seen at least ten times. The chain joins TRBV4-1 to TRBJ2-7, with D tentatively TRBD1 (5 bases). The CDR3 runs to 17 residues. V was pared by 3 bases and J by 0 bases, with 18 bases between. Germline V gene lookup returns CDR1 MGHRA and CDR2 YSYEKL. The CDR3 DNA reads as TGCGCCAGCAGCCAGACAGATGACCCAACTTACTCCTACGAGCAGTACTTC. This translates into CASSQTDDPTYSYEQYF.

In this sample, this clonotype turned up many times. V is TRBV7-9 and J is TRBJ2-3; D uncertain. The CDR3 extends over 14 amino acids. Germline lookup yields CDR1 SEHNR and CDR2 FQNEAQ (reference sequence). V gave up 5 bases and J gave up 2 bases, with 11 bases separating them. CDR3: CASSPPRTTDTQYF. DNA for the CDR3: TGTGCCAGCAGCCCACCCAGGACCACAGATACGCAGTATTTT.

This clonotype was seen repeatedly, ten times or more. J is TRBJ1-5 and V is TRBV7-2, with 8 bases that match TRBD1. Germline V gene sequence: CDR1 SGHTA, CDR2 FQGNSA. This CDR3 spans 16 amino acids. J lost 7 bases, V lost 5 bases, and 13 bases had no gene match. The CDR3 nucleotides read TGTGCCAGCAGCCCCGGGGGGCAGGGGGCTGGACAGCCCCAGCATTTT. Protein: CASSPGGQGAGQPQHF.

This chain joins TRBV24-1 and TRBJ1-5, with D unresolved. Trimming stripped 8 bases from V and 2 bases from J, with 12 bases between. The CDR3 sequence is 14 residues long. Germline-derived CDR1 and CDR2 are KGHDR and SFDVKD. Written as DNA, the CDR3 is TGTGCCACCACCCGGAGGAGGGGCAATCAGCCCCAGCATTTT. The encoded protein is CATTRRRGNQPQHF.

The CDR3 DNA reads TGTGCCAGCAGTCGTAGCGGGGGGACGTCCTACAATGAGCAGTTCTTC. Its translation: CASSRSGGTSYNEQFF. The chain uses TRBV9 and TRBJ2-1; 10 nucleotides align to TRBD2. V lost 5 bases to trimming and J lost 1 base; unmatched junction nucleotides: 6. CDR3 length: 16 amino acids. The germline CDR1 and CDR2 sequences are SGDLS and YYNGEE.

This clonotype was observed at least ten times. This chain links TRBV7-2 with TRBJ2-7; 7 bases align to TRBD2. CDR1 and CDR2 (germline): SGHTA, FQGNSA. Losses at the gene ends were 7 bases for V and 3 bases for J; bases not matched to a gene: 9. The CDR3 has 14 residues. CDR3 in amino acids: CASTMDPGGYEQYF. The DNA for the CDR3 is TGTGCCAGCACCATGGATCCGGGGGGCTACGAGCAGTACTTC.

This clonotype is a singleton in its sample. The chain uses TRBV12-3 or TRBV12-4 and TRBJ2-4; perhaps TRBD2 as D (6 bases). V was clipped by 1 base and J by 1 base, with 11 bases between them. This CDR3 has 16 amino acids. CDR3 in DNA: TGTGCCAGCAGTTTAGAACCGGGGGTGGCCAAAAACATTCAGTACTTC. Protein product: CASSLEPGVAKNIQYF.